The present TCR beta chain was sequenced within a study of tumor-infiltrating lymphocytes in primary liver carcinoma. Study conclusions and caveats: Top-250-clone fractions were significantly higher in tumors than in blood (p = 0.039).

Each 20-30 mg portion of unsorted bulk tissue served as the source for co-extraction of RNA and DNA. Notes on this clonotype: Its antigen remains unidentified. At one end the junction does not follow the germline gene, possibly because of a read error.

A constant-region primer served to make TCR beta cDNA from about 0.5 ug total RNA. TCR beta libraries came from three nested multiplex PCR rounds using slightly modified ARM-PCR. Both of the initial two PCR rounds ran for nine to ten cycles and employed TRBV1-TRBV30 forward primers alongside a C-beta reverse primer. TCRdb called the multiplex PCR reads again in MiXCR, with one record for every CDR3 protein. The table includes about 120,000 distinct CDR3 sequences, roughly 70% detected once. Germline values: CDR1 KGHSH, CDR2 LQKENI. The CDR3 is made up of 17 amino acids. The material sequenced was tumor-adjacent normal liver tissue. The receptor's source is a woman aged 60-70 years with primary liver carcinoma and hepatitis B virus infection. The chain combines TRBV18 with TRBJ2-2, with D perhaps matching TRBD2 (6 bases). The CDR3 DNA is TGTGCCAGCTCATCACGGGTAGGGGACTTGAACACCGGGGAGCTGTCTTTT. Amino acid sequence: CASSSRVGDLNTGELSF.